This T cell receptor beta chain stems from a study of radiotherapy plus CTLA-4 blockade in lung cancer. In the study overall: Objective response was observed in about 19% of patients, and disease control in roughly 30%. Study-wide results and limits: How blood T cell clones changed early, along with interferon-beta, reportedly forecast response best. Clones of tumor-derived TCRs expanded in blood after radiotherapy plus ipilimumab.

A word on this clone: The antigen is unknown.

After removal of 3 bases from V and 7 bases from J, the junction contained 5 bases not matched to a gene. Germline V gene sequence: CDR1 SGHRS, CDR2 YFSETQ. This CDR3 is built from 15 residues. Using immunoSEQ multiplex PCR, the repertoire was profiled, and TCRdb retains in-frame clones only, with some absent. The sample has 70,000 to 90,000 clones, more than 85% seen once. This specimen was peripheral blood, taken from a patient treated with radiotherapy plus ipilimumab. The chain carries TRBV5-1 and TRBJ1-6; 9 nucleotides line up with TRBD1. The receptor was isolated from a human donor with non-small cell lung cancer who had stable disease on radiotherapy plus ipilimumab. CDR3 coding DNA: TGCGCCAGCAGCTCTAGTACAGGGGGCAATTCACCCCTCCACTTT. This sequence encodes CASSSSTGGNSPLHF.